This T cell receptor (beta chain) stems from a study of beta chain features in type 1 diabetes. Study-wide background: Cell yields, age and gender were similar between patients and healthy donors. Across every sample, about 100 million sorted cells were examined in total.

This clone was recorded a few times. J gave up 5 bases and V 0 bases, and 10 bases lay outside the gene matches. This CDR3 spans 18 amino acids. Germline CDR1 reads MGHRA; CDR2 reads YSYEKL. It was via CD45RO/CCR7/CD25/CD127/CD95/CD27 that CD4+ naive, central memory, regulatory and stem cell-like memory cells were sorted. The isolated RNA, all of it, was reverse transcribed, so expressed TCRB transcripts were what got sequenced. Clones were sequenced by immunoSEQ multiplex PCR, and TCRdb holds only the in-frame ones, with some missing. Of about 220,000 clones listed, about 11% are singletons. The sample taken for sequencing was central memory CD4+ T cells from blood. This TCR was recovered from a man aged 18 to 29 in good health. The chain carries TRBV4-1 and TRBJ2-5; 12 bases line up with TRBD2. The CDR3 loop reads CASSQERLAGVREETQYF. CDR3 in DNA: TGCGCCAGCAGCCAAGAAAGACTAGCGGGAGTCCGCGAGGAGACCCAGTACTTC.